One and the same sample provided the 13 T cell receptor beta chains below, sequenced in a study of beta chain features in type 1 diabetes. General study findings and limits: Researchers report that Type 1 diabetes patients had moderately but significantly shorter TCRB CDR3s across all four CD4+ subsets.

Sequencing targeted expressed TCRB transcripts, as all isolated RNA had been reverse transcribed. Method: immunoSEQ multiplex PCR; TCRdb's copy keeps in-frame clones and lacks some. The data contain over 120,000 clones, about 12% of them singletons. For these TCRs, the target antigens are not known. Sequenced input: central memory CD4+ T cells from blood. The receptor set was obtained from a man between 18 and 35 years old with type 1 diabetes.

CDR3 protein: CASSWDPPTDTQYF. The CDR3 DNA reads TGTGCCAGCAGTTGGGACCCACCCACAGATACGCAGTATTTT. The V gene is TRBV6-6, the J gene TRBJ2-3; D could derive from TRBD1 or TRBD2 (5 bases each). V lost 4 bases to trimming and J lost 2 bases, with 10 bases between them. Germline loops: CDR1 MNHNY, CDR2 SVGAGI (reference sequence). CDR3 length: 14 amino acids.

The V and J genes are TRBV19 and TRBJ1-1; D is possibly TRBD1 (5 bases). Germline CDR1 is LNHDA and CDR2 is SQIVND (reference sequence). Between the trimmed V and J ends, which lost 1 base and 0 bases, there was a span of 18 bases. This CDR3 spans 18 amino acids. CDR3 protein: CASSIVGRGPSLNTEAFF. The CDR3 DNA sequence: TGTGCCAGTAGTATAGTCGGGAGGGGACCATCCTTGAACACTGAAGCTTTCTTT.

This clone was observed a few times. The chain is built from TRBV29-1 and TRBJ2-5; 8 bases map to TRBD2. The germline CDR1 and CDR2 sequences are SQVTM and ANQGSEA. The junction had 10 bases not matched to a gene; V was cut back by 8 bases and J by 5 bases. The CDR3 covers 13 residues. CDR3 sequence: CSSRAGVVETQYF. The CDR3 DNA reads as TGCAGCTCCCGAGCGGGGGTAGTGGAGACCCAGTACTTC.

This sequence joins TRBV9 and TRBJ1-4; TRBD1 might be the D (6 bases). The CDR3 covers 15 residues. Looked up from germline, CDR1 is SGDLS and CDR2 is YYNGEE. V was trimmed by 0 bases and J by 7 bases, leaving 13 bases between them. CDR3 sequence reads: CASSVAGGGSEKLFF. The CDR3, as DNA: TGTGCCAGCAGCGTAGCGGGTGGGGGCTCTGAAAAACTGTTTTTT.

This clone was seen only a few times. The CDR3 region has the DNA TGCGCCAGCAGCGCCCGACAGGGCTTGCCTGAAGCTTTCTTT. Residues: CASSARQGLPEAFF. This rearrangement joins TRBV5-1 to TRBJ1-1; TRBD1 agrees at 7 bases. The junction had 9 bases not matched to a gene; V was cut back by 4 bases and J by 6 bases. The CDR3 sequence is 14 residues long. Germline CDR1 and CDR2: SGHRS and YFSETQ.

This clone was counted between two and nine times. V is TRBV5-6 and J is TRBJ1-1; D unclear. The germline CDR1 and CDR2 sequences are SGHDT and YYEEEE. V was pared by 2 bases and J by 7 bases, with 12 bases between. The CDR3 contains 13 residues. CDR3 residues: CASSLYGNFEAFF. The DNA for the CDR3 is TGTGCCAGCAGCTTATACGGCAACTTTGAAGCTTTCTTT. The whole variable domain, filled in from reference TRBV5-6 and TRBJ1-1, reads DAGVTQSPTHLIKTRGQQVTLRCSPKSGHDTVSWYQQALGQGPQFIFQYYEEEERQRGNFPDRFSGHQFPNYSSELNVNALLLGDSALYLCASSLYGNFEAFFGQGTRLTVV.

This clone showed up just a few times. The chain combines TRBV11-2 with TRBJ2-3; possibly TRBD1 for D (6 bases). Trimming removed 4 bases at V and 3 bases at J, with 14 bases between. Per the germline V gene, CDR1 is SGHAT and CDR2 is FQNNGV. The CDR3 runs to 15 residues. CDR3 in DNA: TGTGCCAGCAGCTCACAGGGTCCGGGAACAGATACGCAGTATTTT. Encoded protein: CASSSQGPGTDTQYF.

V usage is TRBV7-8 and J usage is TRBJ2-5; tentatively, D is TRBD1 (6 bases). The CDR3 has 14 amino acids. V was shortened by 5 bases and J by 2 bases, with 12 bases between the two germline ends. CDR1 and CDR2 from the germline V gene are SGHVS and FQNEAQ. CDR3 loop: CASSLWTEQETQYF. The CDR3 coding sequence is TGTGCCAGCAGCCTCTGGACAGAGCAAGAGACCCAGTACTTC.

This clone has a count of ten or more. The chain links TRBV25-1 to TRBJ2-7; D might be TRBD1 or TRBD2, each matching 5 bases. The CDR3 length is 11 residues. The germline gives CDR1 MGHDK, CDR2 SYGVNS. V lost 0 bases, J lost 12 bases, and 9 bases lay in between. CDR3 bases: TGTGCCAGCAGTGAATATGGGACGCCGTACTTC. Protein product: CASSEYGTPYF.

The sample holds a few counts of this clone. The V and J genes are TRBV27 and TRBJ2-4; 12 positions agree with TRBD2. J gave up 7 bases and V 6 bases, and 10 bases lay outside the gene matches. This CDR3 contains 16 residues. From germline, CDR1 is MNHEY and CDR2 SMNVEV (reference sequence). For the CDR3, the DNA is TGTGCCAGCAGCCAACCTAGCGGGGGGGCACAGAACATTCAGTACTTC. Amino acids: CASSQPSGGAQNIQYF.

The chain combines TRBV18 with TRBJ1-1; no definite D call. The CDR3 runs 16 residues. Trimming removed 0 bases from V and 1 base from J, with 12 bases in between. Germline CDR1 reads KGHSH; CDR2 reads LQKENI. The CDR3 region has the DNA TGTGCCAGCTCACCACCCAACAATAGAGGGAACACTGAAGCTTTCTTT. Translated: CASSPPNNRGNTEAFF.

The CDR3 nucleotides read TGTGCCAGCAGTTTAGGGGGACAGTCCTACAATGAGCAGTTCTTC. The encoded protein is CASSLGGQSYNEQFF. The chain uses TRBV27 and TRBJ2-1; TRBD1 aligns across 7 bases. Germline V gene data show CDR1 as MNHEY and CDR2 as SMNVEV (reference sequence). V was clipped by 2 bases and J by 1 base; unmatched bases: 2. This CDR3 spans 15 amino acids.

V is TRBV29-1 and J is TRBJ1-5; 7 nucleotides line up with TRBD1. The CDR3 loop spans 14 amino acids. J was trimmed by 5 bases and V by 6 bases; bases with no gene match: 10. The germline gives CDR1 SQVTM, CDR2 ANQGSEA. DNA of the CDR3: TGCAGCGTCGGATTGACAGGGACCGATCAGCCCCAGCATTTT. Its translation: CSVGLTGTDQPQHF.